These T cell receptor beta chains were read from a single sample in a study of shared clonotypes between healthy human individuals. This table comes from immunoSEQ multiplex PCR, and its TCRdb copy is limited to in-frame clones, with some not included. The sample includes over a million clones, 98% of them seen just once. Sequencing was done on a sample of naive CD4+ T cells sorted from blood. These receptors were collected from a man aged 25-45 years in good health. CDR3s include the opening cysteine and the closing phenylalanine or tryptophan. A D gene is named only where the DNA matches it firmly. The size entry is marked missing in some rows and otherwise reads once, few, many or a size class.

V	size	J	D	CDR3	DNA
TRBV11-2	.	TRBJ1-5	.	CASSPSSGFGQPQHF	TGTGCCAGCAGCCCTTCTTCCGGATTCGGTCAGCCCCAGCATTTT
TRBV18	once	TRBJ1-1	.	CASSPDTEAFF	TGTGCCAGCTCACCCGATACTGAAGCTTTCTTT
TRBV11-2	.	TRBJ2-7	TRBD2	CASTHNVAGTSGRTYEQYF	TGTGCCAGCACCCACAACGTGGCCGGGACTAGCGGGCGTACCTACGAGCAGTACTTC
TRBV5-6	.	TRBJ2-3	.	CASSFSPVRGSPDTQYF	TGTGCCAGCAGCTTTTCCCCCGTCAGGGGCTCTCCAGATACGCAGTATTTT
TRBV18	.	TRBJ1-3	.	CASSPVAVAGNTIYF	TGTGCCAGCTCACCAGTGGCAGTCGCTGGAAACACCATATATTTT
TRBV5-1	.	TRBJ2-3	.	CASSTSDSTDTQYF	TGCGCCAGCAGCACGTCGGACAGCACAGATACGCAGTATTTT
TRBV7-7	.	TRBJ1-2	TRBD1	CASSAPGQGAYGYTF	TGTGCCAGCAGCGCGCCGGGACAGGGGGCCTATGGCTACACCTTC
TRBV6-1	once	TRBJ2-7	.	CASLNRGTSLSEQYF	TGTGCCAGCCTTAACAGGGGGACTAGTCTCTCCGAGCAGTACTTC
TRBV2	.	TRBJ2-5	TRBD2	CASRDRVLAGEKETQYF	TGTGCCAGCAGGGACAGGGTACTAGCGGGAGAAAAAGAGACCCAGTACTTC
TRBV29-1	.	TRBJ2-3	.	CSVLSTDTQYF	TGCAGCGTTTTATCCACAGATACGCAGTATTTT
TRBV5-8	.	TRBJ1-5	.	CASSSGFNQPQHF	TGTGCCAGCAGCTCAGGATTCAATCAGCCCCAGCATTTT
TRBV28	.	TRBJ2-7	TRBD2	CASSIAGPSYEQYF	TGTGCCAGCAGTATAGCGGGGCCCTCCTACGAGCAGTACTTC
TRBV11-2	.	TRBJ2-7	.	CASSSLERATYEQYF	TGTGCCAGCAGCTCCCTTGAGCGGGCAACCTACGAGCAGTACTTC
TRBV5-1	.	TRBJ2-3	.	CASSAGSTDTQYF	TGCGCCAGCAGCGCGGGTTCGACAGATACGCAGTATTTT
TRBV18	.	TRBJ2-1	TRBD2	CASSPLAGVYNEQFF	TGTGCCAGCTCTCCACTAGCGGGAGTCTACAATGAGCAGTTCTTC
TRBV10-3	.	TRBJ2-7	TRBD2	CAISLGLADEQYF	TGTGCCATCAGCCTGGGACTAGCTGACGAGCAGTACTTC
TRBV9	.	TRBJ2-1	.	CASSVGTYLNEQFF	TGTGCCAGCAGCGTAGGGACTTATTTGAATGAGCAGTTCTTC
TRBV10-3	.	TRBJ1-5	TRBD1	CATRQGLENNQPQHF	TGTGCCACCCGACAGGGTCTTGAAAACAATCAGCCCCAGCATTTT
TRBV7-7	.	TRBJ2-5	.	CASSSTGTRGETQYF	TGTGCCAGCAGCTCGACTGGAACCCGAGGCGAGACCCAGTACTTC
TRBV6-1	.	TRBJ2-7	.	CASTLWVGYEQYF	TGTGCCAGCACCCTATGGGTGGGCTACGAGCAGTACTTC
TRBV5-1	.	TRBJ2-1	.	CASSFSGENRNEQFF	TGCGCCAGCAGCTTCTCGGGGGAGAATAGGAATGAGCAGTTCTTC
TRBV12-5	.	TRBJ2-1	TRBD2	CASGLVRDSGAPSSYNEQFF	TGTGCTAGTGGTTTGGTACGGGATAGCGGGGCACCTAGCTCCTACAATGAGCAGTTCTTC
TRBV28	once	TRBJ2-7	TRBD1	CASRYRGYNEQYF	TGTGCCAGCAGGTACAGGGGGTACAACGAGCAGTACTTC
TRBV27	.	TRBJ2-1	TRBD1	CASRPGDRGIHEQFF	TGTGCCAGCAGACCTGGGGACAGGGGAATTCATGAGCAGTTCTTC
TRBV7-2	.	TRBJ2-4	.	CASSVSGAKNIQYF	TGTGCCAGCAGCGTGAGCGGAGCCAAAAACATTCAGTACTTC
TRBV7-3	.	TRBJ2-7	TRBD1	CASSQYRGSYEQYF	TGTGCCAGCAGCCAATACAGGGGTTCCTACGAGCAGTACTTC
TRBV10-3	.	TRBJ1-3	.	CAISEPLLGNTIYF	TGTGCCATCAGTGAACCCCTGTTGGGAAACACCATATATTTT
TRBV4-3	.	TRBJ1-1	.	CASSRNVGGGTEAFF	TGCGCCAGCAGCCGGAACGTCGGGGGTGGCACTGAAGCTTTCTTT
TRBV28	.	TRBJ1-2	TRBD1	CASSYTGEYGYTF	TGTGCCAGCAGTTATACAGGGGAGTATGGCTACACCTTC
TRBV6-5	once	TRBJ2-7	.	CASSTTASSYEQYF	TGTGCCAGCAGTACGACGGCAAGCTCCTACGAGCAGTACTTC
TRBV18	.	TRBJ1-2	.	CASSLGTRDGYTF	TGTGCCAGCTCACTCGGGACTAGGGATGGCTACACCTTC
TRBV10-3	.	TRBJ2-3	TRBD2	CAISGREASTDTQYF	TGTGCCATCAGTGGACGGGAGGCTAGCACAGATACGCAGTATTTT
TRBV5-1	.	TRBJ2-3	TRBD2	CASSLPEGRADTQYF	TGCGCCAGCAGCTTGCCCGAAGGGAGGGCAGATACGCAGTATTTT
TRBV19	.	TRBJ2-3	.	CASSVASTDTQYF	TGTGCCAGTAGTGTGGCTAGCACAGATACGCAGTATTTT
TRBV7-8	.	TRBJ2-7	.	CASSLEASQYEQYF	TGTGCCAGCAGCTTAGAGGCTAGTCAGTACGAGCAGTACTTC
TRBV7-9	.	TRBJ1-5	.	CASSLGSGGMYNQPQHF	TGTGCCAGCAGCTTAGGAAGCGGGGGGATGTACAATCAGCCCCAGCATTTT
TRBV5-4	once	TRBJ2-7	TRBD1	CASSRDSDYEQYF	TGTGCCAGCAGCCGGGACAGCGACTACGAGCAGTACTTC
TRBV5-1	.	TRBJ2-7	TRBD2	CASSLGTSGRPYEQYF	TGCGCCAGCAGCTTGGGGACTAGCGGGAGGCCCTACGAGCAGTACTTC
TRBV19	.	TRBJ2-1	TRBD1	CATQNYRGRNEQFF	TGTGCCACCCAGAATTACAGGGGGCGCAATGAGCAGTTCTTC
TRBV5-1	once	TRBJ2-7	TRBD1	CASSPDRGYEQYF	TGCGCCAGCAGCCCGGACAGGGGCTACGAGCAGTACTTC
TRBV6-5	.	TRBJ1-3	.	CASSFNRGRGNTIYF	TGTGCCAGCAGTTTCAACCGGGGAAGAGGAAACACCATATATTTT
TRBV29-1	.	TRBJ1-2	.	CSVEDPGNYGYTF	TGCAGCGTTGAAGATCCCGGAAACTATGGCTACACCTTC
TRBV5-5	.	TRBJ1-2	.	CASRSQPGSNYGYTF	TGTGCCAGCAGGAGCCAGCCAGGTTCTAACTATGGCTACACCTTC
TRBV29-1	once	TRBJ2-1	.	CSVVGSSYNEQFF	TGCAGCGTTGTAGGCAGCTCCTACAATGAGCAGTTCTTC
TRBV4-1	.	TRBJ2-3	TRBD2	CASSHQGRGVTSGSGDTQYF	TGCGCCAGCAGCCACCAGGGAAGGGGGGTGACTAGCGGGAGTGGAGATACGCAGTATTTT
TRBV5-4	.	TRBJ2-1	.	CASSLLARNEQFF	TGTGCCAGCAGCTTACTCGCCCGCAATGAGCAGTTCTTC
TRBV9	.	TRBJ2-1	.	CASSPLTVRVGHNEQFF	TGTGCCAGCAGCCCCCTAACGGTAAGAGTTGGCCACAATGAGCAGTTCTTC
TRBV5-1	.	TRBJ2-2	.	CASSLAKDTGELFF	TGCGCCAGCAGCTTGGCCAAGGACACCGGGGAGCTGTTTTTT
TRBV28	.	TRBJ2-7	TRBD1	CASSLLTGGIAEQYF	TGTGCCAGCAGCTTGCTGACAGGGGGCATCGCCGAGCAGTACTTC
TRBV10-3	.	TRBJ2-4	TRBD2	CAISEAGTTHPLCF	TGTGCCATCAGTGAGGCCGGGACTACCCACCCCTTATGCTTC
TRBV5-4	.	TRBJ1-2	.	CASSLGEGFGYGYTF	TGTGCCAGCAGCTTGGGCGAGGGCTTTGGTTATGGCTACACCTTC
TRBV6-5	.	TRBJ2-3	.	CASSLRGTGGDTQYF	TGTGCCAGCAGTTTACGGGGGACGGGGGGCGATACGCAGTATTTT
TRBV5-4	.	TRBJ2-2	TRBD1	CASSPPGTGNTGELFF	TGTGCCAGCAGCCCACCCGGGACAGGGAACACCGGGGAGCTGTTTTTT